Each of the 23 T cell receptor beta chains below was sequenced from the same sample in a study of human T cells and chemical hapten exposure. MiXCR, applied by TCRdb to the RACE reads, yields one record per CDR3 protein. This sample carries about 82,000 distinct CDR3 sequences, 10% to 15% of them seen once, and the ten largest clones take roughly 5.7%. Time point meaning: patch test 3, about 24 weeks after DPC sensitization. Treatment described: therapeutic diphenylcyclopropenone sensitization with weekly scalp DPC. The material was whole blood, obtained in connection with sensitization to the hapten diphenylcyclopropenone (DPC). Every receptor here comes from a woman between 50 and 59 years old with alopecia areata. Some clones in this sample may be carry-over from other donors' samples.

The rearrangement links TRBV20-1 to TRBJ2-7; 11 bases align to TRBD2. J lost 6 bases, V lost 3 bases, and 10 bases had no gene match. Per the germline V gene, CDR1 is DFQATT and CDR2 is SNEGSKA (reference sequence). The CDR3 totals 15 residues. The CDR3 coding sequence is TGCAGTGCTAGTTCACTAGCGGGAGTAGTCAGCGAGCAGTACTTC. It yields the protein CSASSLAGVVSEQYF.

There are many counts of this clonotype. The CDR3 protein is CASSLSASGANVLTF. The CDR3 DNA reads TGTGCCAGCAGCCTTTCCGCATCTGGGGCCAACGTCCTGACTTTC. The V gene is TRBV3-1, the J gene TRBJ2-6; D is undetermined. The V and J ends lost 4 bases and 1 base respectively, with 8 bases between them. CDR3 size: 15 residues. Germline CDR1 is LGHDT and CDR2 is YNNKEL (reference sequence). Full variable domain (remainder filled in from reference TRBV3-1 and TRBJ2-6): DTAVSQTPKYLVTQMGNDKSIKCEQNLGHDTMYWYKQDSKKFLKIMFSYNNKELIINETVPNRFSPKSPDKAHLNLHINSLELGDSAVYFCASSLSASGANVLTFGAGSRLTVL.

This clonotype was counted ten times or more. CDR3 DNA: TGTGCCAGCGGGCCCCTAGATTCGGCCTACGAGCAGTACTTC. This translates into CASGPLDSAYEQYF. The chain links TRBV18 to TRBJ2-7; D is ambiguous. Germline V gene lookup returns CDR1 KGHSH and CDR2 LQKENI. CDR3 length equals 14 residues. V lost 8 bases to trimming and J lost 2 bases, with 16 bases between them.

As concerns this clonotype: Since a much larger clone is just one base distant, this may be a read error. The DNA for the CDR3 is TGTGCCAGCTCACCTGGGTTGCCAGATGGGTACGAGCAGTACTTC. Protein product: CASSPGLPDGYEQYF. This chain uses TRBV18 with TRBJ2-7; D uncertain. The CDR3 sequence is 15 residues long. Germline V gives CDR1 KGHSH, CDR2 LQKENI. V lost 3 bases, J lost 4 bases, and 16 bases lay in between.

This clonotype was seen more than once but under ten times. The CDR3 DNA follows: TGCGCCAGCAGCCAAGATTCGTTGGCCTACAATGAGCAGTTCTTC. Its translation is CASSQDSLAYNEQFF. J is TRBJ2-1 and V is TRBV4-1; no clear D. Germline V gene lookup returns CDR1 MGHRA and CDR2 YSYEKL. Trimming left V 0 bases short and J 2 bases short, with 8 bases between. The CDR3 consists of 15 residues.

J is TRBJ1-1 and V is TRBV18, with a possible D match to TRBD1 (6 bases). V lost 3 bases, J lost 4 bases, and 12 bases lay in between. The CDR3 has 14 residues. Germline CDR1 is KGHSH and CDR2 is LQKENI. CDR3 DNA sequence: TGTGCCAGCTCACCCACGAACAGGGCCACTGAAGCTTTCTTT. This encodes CASSPTNRATEAFF.

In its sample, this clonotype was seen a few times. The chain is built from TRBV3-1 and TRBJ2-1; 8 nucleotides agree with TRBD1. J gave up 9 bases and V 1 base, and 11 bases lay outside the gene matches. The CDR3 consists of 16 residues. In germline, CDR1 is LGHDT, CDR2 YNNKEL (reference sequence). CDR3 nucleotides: TGTGCCAGCAGCCAAGCCACTCCTCACAGGGGGACTGAGCAGTTCTTC. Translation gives CASSQATPHRGTEQFF.

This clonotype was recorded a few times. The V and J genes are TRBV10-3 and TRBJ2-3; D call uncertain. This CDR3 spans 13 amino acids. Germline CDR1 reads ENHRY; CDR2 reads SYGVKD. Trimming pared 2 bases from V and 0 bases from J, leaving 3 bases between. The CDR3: CAISEGSTDTQYF. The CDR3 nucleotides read TGTGCCATCAGTGAGGGAAGCACAGATACGCAGTATTTT.

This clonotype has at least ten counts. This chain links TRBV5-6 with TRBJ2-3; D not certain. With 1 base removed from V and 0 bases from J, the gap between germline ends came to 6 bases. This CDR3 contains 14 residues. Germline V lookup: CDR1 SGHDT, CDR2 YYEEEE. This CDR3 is CASSLWSSTDTQYF. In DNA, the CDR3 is TGTGCCAGCAGCTTGTGGTCCAGCACAGATACGCAGTATTTT.

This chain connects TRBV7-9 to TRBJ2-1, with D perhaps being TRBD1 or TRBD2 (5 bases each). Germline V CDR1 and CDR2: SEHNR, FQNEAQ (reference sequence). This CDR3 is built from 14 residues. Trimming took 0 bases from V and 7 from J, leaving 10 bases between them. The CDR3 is CASSLAGDINEQFF. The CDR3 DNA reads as TGTGCCAGCAGCTTAGCGGGGGATATTAATGAGCAGTTCTTC.

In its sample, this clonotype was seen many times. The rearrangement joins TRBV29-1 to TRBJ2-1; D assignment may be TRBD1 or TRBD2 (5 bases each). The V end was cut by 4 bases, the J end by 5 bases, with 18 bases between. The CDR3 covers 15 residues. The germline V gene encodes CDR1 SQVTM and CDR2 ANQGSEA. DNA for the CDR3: TGCAGCGTTGGGGGACCGCGTAATACACACAATGAGCAGTTCTTC. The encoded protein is CSVGGPRNTHNEQFF.

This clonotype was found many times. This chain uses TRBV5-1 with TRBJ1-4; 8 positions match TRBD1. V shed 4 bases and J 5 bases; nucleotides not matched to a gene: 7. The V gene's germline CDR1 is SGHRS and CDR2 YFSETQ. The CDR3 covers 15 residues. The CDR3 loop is CASSPTGQENEKLFF. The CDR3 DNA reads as TGCGCCAGCAGCCCCACGGGACAGGAGAATGAAAAACTGTTTTTT.

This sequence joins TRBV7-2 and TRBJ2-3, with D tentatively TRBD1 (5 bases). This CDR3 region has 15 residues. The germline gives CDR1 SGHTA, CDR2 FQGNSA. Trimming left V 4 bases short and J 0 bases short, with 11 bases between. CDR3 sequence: CASSSRQTSTDTQYF. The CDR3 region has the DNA TGTGCCAGCAGCTCAAGACAGACTAGCACAGATACGCAGTATTTT.

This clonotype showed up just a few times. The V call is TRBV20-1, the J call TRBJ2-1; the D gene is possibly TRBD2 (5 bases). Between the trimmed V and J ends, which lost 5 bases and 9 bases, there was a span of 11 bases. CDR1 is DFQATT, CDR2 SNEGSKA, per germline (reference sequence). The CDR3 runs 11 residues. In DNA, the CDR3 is TGCAGTGCTCCACTAGTCGCTGAGCAGTTCTTC. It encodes CSAPLVAEQFF.

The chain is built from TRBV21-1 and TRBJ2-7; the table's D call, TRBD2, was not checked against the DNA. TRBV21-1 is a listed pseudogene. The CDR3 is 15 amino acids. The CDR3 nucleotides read TGTGCCAGCAGCAATGGGAGCGGGCTAACCTACGAGCAGTACTTC. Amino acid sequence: CASSNGSGLTYEQYF.

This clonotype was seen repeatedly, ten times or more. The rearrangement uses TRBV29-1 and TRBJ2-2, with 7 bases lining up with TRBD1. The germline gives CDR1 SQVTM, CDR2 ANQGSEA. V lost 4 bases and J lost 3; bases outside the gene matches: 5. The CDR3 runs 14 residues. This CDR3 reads CSVGHRGDTGELFF. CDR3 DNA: TGCAGCGTTGGGCACAGGGGAGACACCGGGGAGCTGTTTTTT.

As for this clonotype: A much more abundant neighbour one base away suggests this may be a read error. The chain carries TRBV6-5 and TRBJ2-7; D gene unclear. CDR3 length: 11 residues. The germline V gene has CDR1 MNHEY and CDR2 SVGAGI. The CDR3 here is CASGYLDEQYF. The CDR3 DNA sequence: TGTGCCAGCGGTTACTTGGACGAGCAGTACTTC.

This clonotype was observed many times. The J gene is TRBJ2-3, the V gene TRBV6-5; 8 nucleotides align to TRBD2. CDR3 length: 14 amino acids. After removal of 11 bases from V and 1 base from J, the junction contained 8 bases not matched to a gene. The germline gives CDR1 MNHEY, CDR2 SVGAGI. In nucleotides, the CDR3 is TGTGCCGGTTCCCCGGGAGGGGGCACAGATACGCAGTATTTT. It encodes CAGSPGGGTDTQYF.

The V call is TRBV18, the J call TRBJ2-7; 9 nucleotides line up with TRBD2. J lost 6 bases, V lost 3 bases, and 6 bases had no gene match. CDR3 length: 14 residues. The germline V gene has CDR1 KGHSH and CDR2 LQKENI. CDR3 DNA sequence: TGTGCCAGCTCACCTAGGCTAGCGGGAACCGAGCAGTACTTC. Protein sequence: CASSPRLAGTEQYF.

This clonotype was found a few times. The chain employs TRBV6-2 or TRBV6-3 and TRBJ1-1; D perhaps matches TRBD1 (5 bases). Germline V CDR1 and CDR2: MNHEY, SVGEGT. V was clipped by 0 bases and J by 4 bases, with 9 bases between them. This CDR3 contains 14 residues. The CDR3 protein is CASSYSAGFTEAFF. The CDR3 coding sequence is TGTGCCAGCAGTTACTCGGCAGGGTTCACTGAAGCTTTCTTT.

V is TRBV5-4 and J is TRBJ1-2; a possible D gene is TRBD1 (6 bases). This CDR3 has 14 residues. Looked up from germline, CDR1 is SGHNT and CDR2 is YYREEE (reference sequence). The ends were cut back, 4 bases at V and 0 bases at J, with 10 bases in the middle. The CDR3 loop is CASSQGGTNYGYTF. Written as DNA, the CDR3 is TGTGCCAGCAGCCAAGGGGGAACTAACTATGGCTACACCTTC.

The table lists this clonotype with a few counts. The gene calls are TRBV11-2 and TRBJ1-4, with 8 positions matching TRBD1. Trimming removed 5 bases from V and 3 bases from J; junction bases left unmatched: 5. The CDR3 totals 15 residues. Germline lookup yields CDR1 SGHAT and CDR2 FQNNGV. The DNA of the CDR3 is TGTGCCAGCAGCGAAAGACAGGGGCCTAATGAAAAACTGTTTTTT. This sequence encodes CASSERQGPNEKLFF. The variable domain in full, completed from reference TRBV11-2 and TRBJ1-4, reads EAGVAQSPRYKIIEKRQSVAFWCNPISGHATLYWYQQILGQGPKLLIQFQNNGVVDDSQLPKDRFSAERLKGVDSTLKIQPAKLEDSAVYLCASSERQGPNEKLFFGSGTQLSVL.

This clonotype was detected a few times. The CDR3 loop is CATGKSGVETQYF. The CDR3 coding sequence is TGTGCCACGGGGAAGTCGGGTGTAGAGACCCAGTACTTC. The rearrangement uses TRBV24-1 and TRBJ2-5; D unclear. With 10 bases removed from V and 4 bases from J, the gap between germline ends came to 15 bases. CDR3 length equals 13 residues. The V gene's germline CDR1 is KGHDR and CDR2 SFDVKD.